This T cell receptor beta chain was obtained from a study of OX40 agonist ivuxolimab in advanced cancers. This table comes from immunoSEQ multiplex PCR, and its TCRdb copy is limited to in-frame clones, with some not included. The sample contains approximately 70,000 clones, about 82% of which appear only once. Germline-derived CDR1 and CDR2 are SEHNR and FQNEAQ (reference sequence). This CDR3 region has 16 residues. The V gene lost 3 bases and the J gene lost 0 bases, with 14 bases spanning the gap. The sequencing here drew on CD4+ or CD8+ T cells sorted from blood, taken in a trial of the OX40 agonist ivuxolimab. The chain links TRBV7-9 to TRBJ1-2; D remains unclear. This clonotype was obtained from an adult with an advanced solid tumor such as melanoma, head and neck, liver or kidney cancer. The CDR3 coding sequence is TGTGCCAGCAGCTTTGGCGGAGAGTTAGCTAACTATGGCTACACCTTC. Translating it yields CASSFGGELANYGYTF.